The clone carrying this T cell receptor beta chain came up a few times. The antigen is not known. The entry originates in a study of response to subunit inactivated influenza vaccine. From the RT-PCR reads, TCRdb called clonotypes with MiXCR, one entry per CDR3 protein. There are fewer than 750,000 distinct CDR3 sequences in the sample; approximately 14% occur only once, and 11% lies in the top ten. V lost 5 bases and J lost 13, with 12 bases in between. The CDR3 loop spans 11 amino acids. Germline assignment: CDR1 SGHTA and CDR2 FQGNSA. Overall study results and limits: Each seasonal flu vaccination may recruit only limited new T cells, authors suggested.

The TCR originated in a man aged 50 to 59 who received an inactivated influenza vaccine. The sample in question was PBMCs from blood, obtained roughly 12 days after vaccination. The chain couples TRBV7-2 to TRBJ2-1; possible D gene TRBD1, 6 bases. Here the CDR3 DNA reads TGTGCCAGCAGCGGATCAGGGGTACAGTTCTTC. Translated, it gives CASSGSGVQFF.